One sample yielded the 21 T cell receptor beta chains listed below, sequenced in a study of control samples from healthy donors and cancer patients. Method: immunoSEQ multiplex PCR; TCRdb's copy keeps in-frame clones and lacks some. Of roughly 160,000 clones detected, nearly 96% appear once; the ten largest clones hold approximately 1%. Sample: blood. The source of these receptors is a woman aged 25-40 years in good health.

J is TRBJ2-7 and V is TRBV9; the D gene is possibly TRBD2 (5 bases). V gave up 0 bases and J gave up 3 bases, with 10 bases separating them. Germline CDR1 reads SGDLS; CDR2 reads YYNGEE. This CDR3 has 14 residues. The CDR3 coding sequence is TGTGCCAGCAGCGTAGGAGGGAGTGGCTACGAGCAGTACTTC. It yields the protein CASSVGGSGYEQYF.

This chain connects TRBV5-1 to TRBJ2-1; D is unclear. CDR1 is SGHRS and CDR2 is YFSETQ in the germline V gene. The CDR3 sequence is 11 residues long. V was trimmed by 0 bases and J by 9 bases, leaving 4 bases between them. CDR3 bases: TGCGCCAGCAGCTTGGGGAGTGAGCAGTTCTTC. It translates to CASSLGSEQFF.

This chain joins TRBV30 and TRBJ1-5; D unresolved. This CDR3 region has 14 residues. Germline V gene lookup returns CDR1 GTSNPN and CDR2 SVGIG (reference sequence). V was shortened by 1 base and J by 4 bases, with 11 bases between the two germline ends. The CDR3 nucleotides are TGTGCCTGGAGTGGGGCAGGTTTGAATCAGCCCCAGCATTTT. Amino acid sequence: CAWSGAGLNQPQHF. The variable domain in full, with the rest retrieved from reference TRBV30 and TRBJ1-5, is SQTIHQWPATLVQPVGSPLSLECTVEGTSNPNLYWYRQAAGRGLQLLFYSVGIGQISSEVPQNLSASRPQDRQFILSSKKLLLSDSGFYLCAWSGAGLNQPQHFGDGTRLSIL.

The CDR3 protein is CASSRDRAPLQQPQHF. The CDR3 coding sequence is TGTGCCAGCAGCCGCGACAGGGCCCCCCTCCAGCAGCCCCAGCATTTT. The chain has TRBV28 and TRBJ1-5, with TRBD1 matching 7 bases. V was clipped by 6 bases and J by 7 bases; unmatched bases: 15. The CDR3 totals 16 residues. Per germline, CDR1 MDHEN and CDR2 SYDVKM.

The chain uses TRBV10-3 and TRBJ2-3, with TRBD1 identical over 9 bases. Unmatched junction bases numbered 14, after V lost 4 bases and J lost 6 bases. CDR3 length equals 17 residues. CDR1 and CDR2 from the germline V gene are ENHRY and SYGVKD. This chain's CDR3 is CAISVAGQGIGLDTQYF. The CDR3 DNA sequence: TGTGCCATCAGTGTAGCTGGACAGGGGATAGGTTTGGATACGCAGTATTTT.

The gene calls are TRBV5-1 and TRBJ1-1; 12 bases agree with TRBD1. Germline CDR1 is SGHRS and CDR2 is YFSETQ. J gave up 8 bases and V 3 bases, and 11 bases lay outside the gene matches. The CDR3 has 16 residues. CDR3 amino acids: CASSYGHGTGGTEAFF. In DNA, the CDR3 is TGCGCCAGCAGCTATGGGCATGGGACAGGGGGCACCGAAGCTTTCTTT.

The chain has TRBV4-1 and TRBJ1-2; a weak D match, TRBD1 (6 bases). The V gene's germline CDR1 is MGHRA and CDR2 YSYEKL. Trimming stripped 3 bases from V and 6 bases from J, with 14 bases between. The CDR3 is 14 amino acids. For the CDR3, the DNA is TGCGCCAGCAGCCATGTTGGGAGGGGGGATGGCTACACCTTC. It is translated as CASSHVGRGDGYTF.

This clone was seen only once. V usage is TRBV14 and J usage is TRBJ2-2, with 7 bases lining up with TRBD2. Trimming took 0 bases from V and 0 from J; bases not matched to a gene: 4. The CDR3 covers 17 residues. From germline, CDR1 is SGHDN and CDR2 FVKESK. The CDR3 DNA reads as TGTGCCAGCAGCCAAGATCTTGCGGGGGCGAACACCGGGGAGCTGTTTTTT. It yields the protein CASSQDLAGANTGELFF.

This clone has just one count. The rearrangement uses TRBV6-1 and TRBJ2-2; no clear D gene. Deletions cut 1 base from V and 3 bases from J, with 3 bases between. Germline CDR1 is MNHNS and CDR2 is SASEGT. The CDR3 is 13 residues long. The CDR3 spells CASSEGYTGELFF. The CDR3, as DNA: TGTGCCAGCAGTGAAGGGTACACCGGGGAGCTGTTTTTT.

The chain has TRBV19 and TRBJ1-1; D remains unclear. The CDR3 totals 13 residues. The germline V and J ends were trimmed by 7 bases and 4 bases, with 13 bases remaining between them. Germline lookup yields CDR1 LNHDA and CDR2 SQIVND (reference sequence). The chain's CDR3 is CASTHGDPTEAFF. As DNA, the CDR3 is TGTGCCAGTACCCATGGGGATCCCACTGAAGCTTTCTTT.

V gene TRBV5-5 combines with J gene TRBJ1-1; 7 positions match TRBD1. CDR3 length: 13 amino acids. Per the germline V gene, CDR1 is SGHKS and CDR2 is YYEKEE (reference sequence). With 3 bases clipped from V and 1 base from J, the junction kept 0 bases outside the gene matches. As DNA, the CDR3 is TGTGCCAGCAGCTGGGACAGGAACACTGAAGCTTTCTTT. Protein sequence: CASSWDRNTEAFF. The variable domain in full, completed from reference TRBV5-5 and TRBJ1-1, reads DAGVTQSPTHLIKTRGQQVTLRCSPISGHKSVSWYQQVLGQGPQFIFQYYEKEERGRGNFPDRFSARQFPNYSSELNVNALLLGDSALYLCASSWDRNTEAFFGQGTRLTVV.

The V and J genes are TRBV10-3 and TRBJ1-6; the D is unclear. This CDR3 comprises 12 residues. CDR1 is ENHRY and CDR2 is SYGVKD in the germline V gene. The V end was cut by 6 bases, the J end by 5 bases, with 5 bases between. The CDR3 DNA reads TGTGCCATCAGACGGGATAATTCACCCCTCCACTTT. It encodes CAIRRDNSPLHF.

The DNA for the CDR3 is TGTGCCAGCAGCCTTCGACAGGCGGGGGAGCAGTTCTTC. Protein sequence: CASSLRQAGEQFF. The gene calls are TRBV3-1 (or the pseudogene TRBV3-2) and TRBJ2-1; D is tentatively TRBD1 or TRBD2 (6 bases each). V was shortened by 4 bases and J by 10 bases, with 14 bases between the two germline ends. This CDR3 spans 13 amino acids. Germline V gene lookup returns CDR1 LGHDT and CDR2 YNNKEL (reference sequence).

This rearrangement joins TRBV5-1 to TRBJ2-3; D not resolved. Trimming took off 4 bases at V and 0 bases at J, with 18 bases between the two ends. The germline gives CDR1 SGHRS, CDR2 YFSETQ. The CDR3 is 17 amino acids. Here the CDR3 reads CASSPSNSPASTDTQYF. In nucleotides, the CDR3 is TGCGCCAGCAGCCCCTCTAATAGTCCTGCGAGCACAGATACGCAGTATTTT.

The chain joins TRBV28 to TRBJ1-4; 8 nucleotides align to TRBD1. V lost 8 bases, J lost 8 bases, and 16 bases stayed unmatched. Germline CDR1 is MDHEN and CDR2 is SYDVKM. The CDR3 consists of 16 residues. The CDR3 DNA follows: TGTGCCAGCTACTCTACTTGGACAGGGAGATGGGAAAAACTGTTTTTT. Its translation: CASYSTWTGRWEKLFF.

J is TRBJ2-3 and V is TRBV10-1; a possible D gene is TRBD1 (6 bases). The CDR3 sequence is 15 residues long. CDR1 is WNHNN, CDR2 SYGVQD, per germline (reference sequence). The germline V and J ends were trimmed by 2 bases and 2 bases, with 11 bases remaining between them. CDR3 bases: TGCGCCAGCAGTGAGGACAGGTCGACCACAGATACGCAGTATTTT. Translating gives CASSEDRSTTDTQYF.

The chain recombines TRBV28 with TRBJ1-1; the D is unclear. The germline CDR1 and CDR2 sequences are MDHEN and SYDVKM. CDR3 size: 16 residues. V lost 7 bases to trimming and J lost 4 bases, with 22 bases between them. The CDR3 DNA sequence: TGTGCCAGCATACTTAATGGAGCCACGGGGATCACTGAAGCTTTCTTT. Translation gives CASILNGATGITEAFF.

J is TRBJ2-1 and V is TRBV7-9; D is unclear. Germline values: CDR1 SEHNR, CDR2 FQNEAQ (reference sequence). The CDR3 has 13 amino acids. The germline V and J ends were trimmed by 5 bases and 5 bases, with 10 bases remaining between them. As DNA, the CDR3 is TGTGCCAGCAGCCATCGGACCCACAATGAGCAGTTCTTC. It encodes CASSHRTHNEQFF.

This chain joins TRBV28 and TRBJ1-5; weak D call: TRBD1 (5 bases). V was cut by 5 bases and J by 0 bases, with 8 bases left in between. The CDR3 is 14 residues long. In germline, CDR1 is MDHEN, CDR2 SYDVKM. Here the CDR3 DNA reads TGTGCCAGCAGTGGACACCCTAGCAATCAGCCCCAGCATTTT. This encodes CASSGHPSNQPQHF.

The chain is built from TRBV7-9 and TRBJ1-1; D uncertain. CDR3 length: 13 residues. Per the germline V gene, CDR1 is SEHNR and CDR2 is FQNEAQ (reference sequence). Between the trimmed V and J ends, which lost 5 bases and 1 base, there was a span of 8 bases. In DNA, the CDR3 is TGTGCCAGCAGCCCATCAGAGAACACTGAAGCTTTCTTT. Encoded protein: CASSPSENTEAFF.

V gene TRBV18 combines with J gene TRBJ1-5, with D maybe TRBD1 (5 bases). Trimming left V 3 bases short and J 4 bases short, with 7 bases between. Germline V gene sequence: CDR1 KGHSH, CDR2 LQKENI. The CDR3 consists of 13 residues. In nucleotides, the CDR3 is TGTGCCAGCTCACCGGAGGGGAATCAGCCCCAGCATTTT. Its translation: CASSPEGNQPQHF.